The clone carrying this TCR beta chain was recorded many times. The CDR3 totals 16 residues. Germline V lookup: CDR1 MNHNS, CDR2 SASEGT. V lost 0 bases and J lost 8; bases outside the gene matches: 8. The authors ran a second PCR of about 6 to 12 cycles using a sample-barcoded 5' primer and a J-beta primer mix. Each CDR3 protein is one row after TCRdb ran MiXCR on the 5' RACE reads. Here the sample spans 590,000 or so distinct CDR3 sequences, roughly 30% being singletons. These data belong to a study of blood T cells in healthy people across ages. The receptor's source is a woman of 80 years or more in good health. This sequence joins TRBV6-1 and TRBJ1-2; TRBD1 matches at 11 bases. The sequencing sample was made of blood. The CDR3 protein is CASSEAGGDRGRGYTF. The CDR3, as DNA: TGTGCCAGCAGTGAAGCAGGGGGGGACAGGGGGAGAGGCTACACCTTC.